Sequencing of this TCR beta chain was carried out in a study of cytomegalovirus exposure and HLA in healthy donors (TCRdb year 2017). In terms of the full investigation: An earlier analysis of some 620 of the donors reported around 280 Gb of sequence data and about 120 million unique TCR beta sequences obtained from roughly 170 million T cells. An early release covering roughly 600 HLA-typed donors comprised approximately 300 gigabases of sequencing data and roughly 86 million unique TCR sequences. The genetic ancestry cluster associated with self-reported Caucasian donors included 81% of the 300 to 400 genotyped donors. The study aimed to test whether signatures of past pathogen exposure could be identified by cataloging public T cell receptors. Using immunosequencing, the study profiled T cell repertoires from 550 to 750 subjects and related those repertoires to cytomegalovirus serostatus. In addition to the first cohort of hundreds of subjects, a separate validation cohort of under 150 different subjects was used. High-throughput TCR immunosequencing, statistical association of individual TCRs with disease status, and machine learning were combined to predict cytomegalovirus infection status. In a later analysis, previously published TCR beta repertoires from roughly 710 donors were re-analyzed and high-resolution HLA genotyping was added so that TCR occurrence patterns could be studied. Rather than using new phenotypic data, the later analysis identified candidate immune exposures from TCR beta sequences and from how often those sequences occurred across donors. An earlier analysis of more than 450 of the donors used high-throughput TCR beta sequencing to judge whether each TCR beta V gene segment behaved as functional or pseudogenic. Donor age, sex, ethnicity and CMV serostatus were compiled together with the repertoire data. A later genetic analysis used genome-wide SNP genotypes for about 65% of the roughly 700 donors, treating that subset as a discovery cohort. All discovery cohort repertoires had been generated using a single sequencing platform. HLA typing covered class I and class II loci at four-digit resolution. The number of donors typed differed by locus, with 629-630 for A, B, C, DRB1 and DQB1, around 520 for DQA1, under 610 for DPA1, and 400 to 490 for DPB1. Several DR-DQ haplotypes were treated as single units for association and clustering because of strong linkage in the cohort. Among about 410 genotyped donors of the cohort, an average of roughly 230,000 unique TCR beta nucleotide sequences was sequenced per donor, of which about 18% were non-productive.

In regard to this clone: Its recognized antigen is unknown. No much larger clonotype is one base removed from it; base qualities were not supplied.

Findings and caveats that apply to the study as a whole: A further reported finding was that TCR beta sequences accurately predicted the HLA-A and HLA-B alleles for most subjects in the first cohort. A later analysis associated 15,000 or so TCR beta sequences with specific HLA alleles at a false discovery rate of 0.05. Because HLA typing was unavailable for some donors at each locus, only the typed subset was used in association tests. A few of the identified cytomegalovirus-associated TCR beta chains were confirmed in vitro to be specific for cytomegalovirus antigens. V-gene and J-gene trimming of TCR beta chains was associated with a missense DCLRE1C variant in a later genetic analysis, and the association was replicated in an independent cohort. The classifier was reported to diagnose cytomegalovirus status with high specificity and sensitivity in both the original and validation cohorts. A group of highly shared sequence variants was considered likely to be a technical artifact of the sequencing pipeline. A total of roughly 160 TCR beta chains were listed by the study as associated with cytomegalovirus. This cohort had only TCR beta chains sequenced, and the lack of alpha or paired-chain data limited which features could be detected. Compared with equally common non-associated chains, HLA-associated TCR beta chains in a later analysis were more clonally expanded and had lower generation probabilities. In an earlier analysis of over 550 of the donors, most TCR beta V segments were observed in productive rearrangements about 87% or about 30% of the time, broadly matching IMGT annotations. When HLA alleles, especially DR and DQ, strongly co-occurred, TCR associations were difficult to assign to individual alleles. Because counts were too low, roughly 18 rarely observed V segments, including chromosome 9 orphons, were left out of the earlier analysis of about 500 of the donors. Linkage disequilibrium might explain the correlated functional status among segregating V segments, but an unknown experimental factor could not be ruled out. A later analysis reported that several top co-occurrence clusters appeared linked to parvovirus B19, influenza, CMV and Epstein-Barr virus. In a later analysis, TCR association rates were found to vary across HLA loci, with the most associated TCRs seen for DRB1 alleles and the fewest for HLA-C alleles. Because the 87-base-pair reads could not distinguish some IMGT-functional V segments, including TRBV6-2 and TRBV6-3, those segments were excluded. Across donors, most TCR sequences were observed very rarely, whereas some public TCRs were present in many individuals. In a later analysis, most CMV-associated TCR beta chains were found to appear HLA-restricted, with HLA associations seemingly driven largely by CMV exposure. CMV serostatus was the only immune exposure information available for the cohort. According to the authors, the approach could potentially be generalized to other disease states and immunological phenotypes. According to a later genetic analysis, donors in an Asian-associated ancestry cluster had fewer N-insertions in productive TCRs than the approximately 710-donor mean. The presence/absence analyses assumed that sequencing depth was roughly uniform across donors, and that assumption may not be true.

Library preparation was by the immunoSEQ multiplex PCR assay. For the multiplex PCR, a mixture combining 60 forward primers for TCR Vbeta segments and 13 reverse primers for TCR Jbeta segments was used. The CDR3 region of rearranged TCR beta genes was amplified from genomic DNA by a multiplex PCR assay. Amplified TCR beta libraries were sequenced as 87-base-pair reads on the Illumina HiSeq System. As for how the authors treated the data: A later analysis counted about 82 million unique TCR beta chains across the 600 to 850 repertoires, and 10 million to 11 million of these chains were shared by at least two donors. To remove PCR and sequencing errors, raw reads were error-corrected and collapsed into unique sequences using a nearest-neighbor algorithm that merged closely related sequences. V, D and J gene segments were assigned by aligning CDR3 sequences to IMGT reference sequences. For a sequence to be retained, a match of at least six nucleotides to both a V gene segment and a J gene segment was required. A rearrangement was called productive if the CDR3 had no stop codons and remained in frame with V and J, and every other rearrangement was called non-productive. CDR3 was defined according to IMGT convention as the region running from the second conserved V-encoded cysteine to the conserved J-encoded phenylalanine. In an earlier analysis of around 540 of the donors, sequences lacking an unambiguous match to a single V gene segment were excluded. In an earlier analysis of approximately 610 of the donors, V segments were called functional above 56.7% productive rearrangements and were called segregating when the between-donor standard deviation exceeded 5%. A statistical classification framework was developed to diagnose cytomegalovirus status using the catalog of TCR beta chain sequences. In a later analysis, TCR nucleotide sequences were compared against IMGT/GENE-DB human TR gene sequences so that V and J genes could be assigned. A later analysis assigned CDR3 sequences and most-parsimonious VDJ recombination scenarios with the TCRdist pipeline. In a later analysis, every TCR beta chain was defined by the combination of its CDR3 amino acid sequence and its V-gene family, and reads without a unique V-gene family were dropped. To address suspected cross-contamination and a sequencing artifact, a later analysis removed over 500 highly shared, low-generation-probability nucleotide sequences. In a later analysis, a clonal expansion index was calculated for each public chain from normalized within-repertoire ranks of inferred template counts. In a later analysis, generation probabilities were computed with a VDJ recombination model fitted to out-of-frame rearrangements, and the resulting probabilities were checked against IGoR. In a later analysis, hypergeometric tests were used to score TCR-TCR, TCR-HLA and TCR-CMV co-occurrence, with a repertoire-size bias correction applied to TCR pairs. False discovery rates were estimated in a later analysis by permuting HLA or CMV assignments 20 times. In a later analysis, co-occurring TCRs were grouped with DBSCAN, and TCRdist sequence similarity was added when clustering was performed within HLA-allele-positive subsets. For co-occurrence clustering, repertoires with fewer than 30,000 or more than 120,000 public chains were excluded, along with several repertoires with anomalous nucleotide sharing. In its TCRdb copy, this immuneACCESS table keeps in-frame sequences only and misses some clones. Where compared with another copy, unresolved V genes explain less than half of these, and the others have no known cause. Clone size and V and J calls were adopted from that table, with D and trimming inferred from the DNA. Recorded for this sample are under 150,000 clones; just under 90% of them occurred a single time. The ten largest make up 4% to 6.5% of the sample.

In total, about 650 healthy bone marrow donors made up the cohort. Cohort members were all nominally healthy when sampled, although unrecorded immune exposures were likely present. The donor was CMV seronegative and belonged to the group of 380 or so seronegative cohort members. A peripheral blood sample was provided by each donor, and peripheral blood mononuclear cells were used for TCR beta sequencing. Genomic DNA extraction from the blood cell samples was performed with the Qiagen DNeasy Blood Extraction Kit. Spanning cysteine to phenylalanine, the CDR3 consists of 15 amino acids. CDR3 DNA only is kept here, 45 bases in frame from base 1. V drops 2 bases and J drops 0 bases, leaving 12 bases in between. Via the germline V gene (reference sequence), CDR1 is SGHKS and CDR2 YYEKEE.

The TCR sequence derives from a woman aged 25 to 39 in good health and CMV-seronegative. What was sequenced was PBMCs. The rearrangement combines TRBV5-5 with TRBJ2-7; 5 matching bases give a weak D call of TRBD2. The DNA sequence reads TGTGCCAGCAGCTTAAGAGCGGCAAGCTCCTACGAGCAGTACTTC. Its protein product is CASSLRAASSYEQYF. Where the CDR3 stops, the reference TRBV5-5 and TRBJ2-7 genes take over; the full variable domain is DAGVTQSPTHLIKTRGQQVTLRCSPISGHKSVSWYQQVLGQGPQFIFQYYEKEERGRGNFPDRFSARQFPNYSSELNVNALLLGDSALYLCASSLRAASSYEQYFGPGTRLTVT.